What follows describes a single T cell receptor beta chain. The source of the sample is a study of blood T cell repertoires in COVID-19. Study in general: From the United States, Italy and Spain came samples of acute and convalescent COVID-19.

This CDR3 spans 14 amino acids. J was trimmed by 3 bases and V by 5 bases; bases with no gene match: 5. Looked up from germline, CDR1 is SGHRS and CDR2 is YFSETQ. In the authors' workflow: Amplification with reference gene primers provided the estimates of nucleated cell counts. The protocol was immunoSEQ multiplex PCR, while the TCRdb copy is restricted to in-frame clones and leaves out a portion. The V and J calls and the clone size are those of that table, but D and trimming were determined from the DNA. This table has 30,000 to 45,000 clones, roughly nine tenths appearing once. The sequence was collected from a man aged 50 or older with active COVID-19. This rearrangement joins TRBV5-1 to TRBJ1-1; 9 positions match TRBD1. The material sequenced was peripheral blood. The CDR3 reads CASSSGQGYTEAFF. The DNA of the CDR3 is TGCGCCAGCAGTTCTGGACAGGGGTACACTGAAGCTTTCTTT.